What follows is one TCR beta chain and its context. Genomic DNA was subjected to two-round multiplex PCR for amplification of TCR beta CDR3. Primers targeting each individual TRBV and TRBJ gene were applied in first-round PCR. Each CDR3 protein is one row after TCRdb ran MiXCR on the multiplex PCR reads. The data show around 26,000 distinct CDR3 sequences, with more than 45% seen just once and about 15% held by the top ten. This specimen belongs to a study of prognosis after radiotherapy for stage I lung cancer. Across the whole study: The patient group included nobody who received concurrent therapy with stereotactic body radiotherapy.

Trimming cost V 1 base and J 5 bases; bases outside gene matches: 8. This CDR3 comprises 16 residues. From germline, CDR1 is MGHRA and CDR2 YSYEKL. The source material was PBMCs, sampled before or after stereotactic body radiation therapy (not recorded which). This chain uses TRBV4-1 with TRBJ1-5; 7 nucleotides line up with TRBD1. This sequence was found in a donor of 50 years or more with non-small cell lung cancer. The CDR3 bases are TGCGCCAGCAGCCAAGCCTTTGGACAGGCACATCAGCCCCAGCATTTT. Its protein is CASSQAFGQAHQPQHF.